This TCR beta chain was retrieved from a study of T cell repertoires in cytomegalovirus infection. Across the study: Based on public TCR beta signatures, there were indications of CMV infection and of a matching HLA type.

Unmatched junction bases numbered 10, after V lost 5 bases and J lost 3 bases. The CDR3 runs to 16 residues. Germline V lookup: CDR1 MNHEY, CDR2 SMNVEV (reference sequence). This clonotype has only one observation. Antigen unknown. Study-wide points: Within the response measured ex vivo, HLA-C-restricted CMV-specific TCR beta clonotypes were dominant.

TCRdb reprocessed the reads via MiXCR and lists one record per CDR3 protein. The table records hundreds of thousands of distinct CDR3 sequences, about 30% of them present only once. The TCR sequence derives from a human donor in good health (CMV status not recorded). Some clones in this sample may be carry-over from other donors' samples. Sequenced here: cultured PBMCs, sampled from culture after CMV antigen stimulation. The gene calls are TRBV27 and TRBJ2-7, with TRBD2 matching over 10 bases. The CDR3: CASSPASGSWGYEQYF. The CDR3 DNA reads as TGTGCCAGCAGTCCGGCTAGCGGGAGTTGGGGCTACGAGCAGTACTTC.